The 25 T cell receptor beta chains given below trace back to one sample, sequenced in a study of control samples from healthy donors and cancer patients. Assay: immunoSEQ multiplex PCR; the TCRdb copy retains only in-frame clones and omits some. The sample records some 190,000 clones, about 89% being singletons. The specimen sequenced was blood. Every receptor here comes from a man younger than 40 in good health.

The chain uses TRBV12-3 or TRBV12-4 and TRBJ1-2, with a possible D match to TRBD1 (6 bases). V was cut by 6 bases and J by 5 bases, with 13 bases left in between. The CDR3 has 13 residues. CDR3 sequence: CASRDRNLYGYTF. The CDR3 DNA is TGTGCCAGCAGGGACAGAAATCTGTATGGCTACACCTTC.

The chain carries TRBV13 and TRBJ2-2; 12 nucleotides align to TRBD2. V dropped 4 bases and J dropped 7; count of bases not matched to a gene: 7. Per germline, CDR1 PRHDT and CDR2 FYEKMQ (reference sequence). This CDR3 contains 16 residues. This CDR3 reads CASSSRLAGALGELFF. The CDR3 nucleotides are TGTGCCAGCAGCTCTCGACTAGCGGGGGCCCTCGGGGAGCTGTTTTTT.

V gene TRBV10-2 combines with J gene TRBJ2-5, with a tentative D call TRBD2 (5 bases). CDR3 length: 15 amino acids. V was shortened by 4 bases and J by 1 base, with 13 bases between the two germline ends. CDR1 and CDR2 from the germline V gene are WSHSY and SAAADI. The CDR3 is CASSGGGRVQETQYF. The CDR3 DNA reads as TGCGCCAGCAGTGGAGGAGGCCGAGTCCAAGAGACCCAGTACTTC.

The V call is TRBV18, the J call TRBJ1-2; D is ambiguous. Between the trimmed V and J ends, which lost 6 bases and 0 bases, there was a span of 17 bases. Germline V gene data show CDR1 as KGHSH and CDR2 as LQKENI. The CDR3 is made up of 16 amino acids. CDR3 sequence: CASSPGEPRSNYGYTF. Written as DNA, the CDR3 is TGTGCCAGCTCGCCCGGGGAGCCCAGATCTAACTATGGCTACACCTTC.

The genes are TRBV7-9 and TRBJ1-5, with D hard to call. The CDR3 length is 13 residues. Germline V gene lookup returns CDR1 SEHNR and CDR2 FQNEAQ (reference sequence). Between the trimmed V and J ends, which lost 5 bases and 5 bases, there was a span of 10 bases. The CDR3: CASSPMGHQPQHF. Written as DNA, the CDR3 is TGTGCCAGCAGCCCTATGGGCCATCAGCCCCAGCATTTT.

This chain joins TRBV5-6 and TRBJ1-1; 7 bases map to TRBD1. CDR1 and CDR2 (germline): SGHDT, YYEEEE. This CDR3 contains 16 residues. J gave up 0 bases and V 3 bases, and 8 bases lay outside the gene matches. DNA for the CDR3: TGTGCCAGCAGCTACTCACCGGGACAGCTGAACACTGAAGCTTTCTTT. Amino acid sequence: CASSYSPGQLNTEAFF.

The genes are TRBV6-1 and TRBJ2-7, with 7 bases lining up with TRBD2. The J segment lost 2 bases and the V segment lost 1 base, leaving 5 bases of the junction unmatched. CDR3 length equals 15 residues. Looked up from germline, CDR1 is MNHNS and CDR2 is SASEGT. The CDR3 region is CASSEGGLPAYEQYF. The CDR3 DNA is TGTGCCAGCAGTGAAGGGGGACTACCTGCCTACGAGCAGTACTTC.

The V and J genes are TRBV15 and TRBJ2-3; 7 bases line up with TRBD1. With 0 bases clipped from V and 4 bases from J, the junction kept 7 bases outside the gene matches. Germline V lookup: CDR1 LNHNV, CDR2 YYDKDF (reference sequence). The CDR3 has 16 amino acids. The CDR3 region is CATSRDIGGAADTQYF. DNA of the CDR3: TGTGCCACCAGCAGAGATATAGGGGGCGCTGCAGATACGCAGTATTTT.

V is TRBV10-3 and J is TRBJ1-2; D is ambiguous. The CDR3 contains 14 residues. Germline values: CDR1 ENHRY, CDR2 SYGVKD. V was pared by 2 bases and J by 3 bases, with 10 bases between. The CDR3 nucleotides read TGTGCCATCAGTGAGAATGGGCAGTACTATGGCTACACCTTC. The encoded protein is CAISENGQYYGYTF.

The gene calls are TRBV7-6 and TRBJ2-3; D not resolved. CDR1 and CDR2 (germline): SGHVS, FNYEAQ. The V gene lost 4 bases and the J gene lost 6 bases, with 5 bases spanning the gap. The length of the CDR3 is 11 residues. The CDR3 nucleotides read TGTGCCAGCAGCTCAGAGGATACGCAGTATTTT. This encodes CASSSEDTQYF.

The rearrangement uses TRBV24-1 and TRBJ2-3; D possibly matches TRBD1 or TRBD2 (5 bases each). This CDR3 spans 14 amino acids. V was trimmed by 9 bases and J by 6 bases, leaving 18 bases between them. Per the germline V gene, CDR1 is KGHDR and CDR2 is SFDVKD. The CDR3 nucleotides are TGTGCCACCGGATCCGGGACCGAAAAGGATACGCAGTATTTT. Protein product: CATGSGTEKDTQYF.

V is TRBV6-5 and J is TRBJ2-3; the match to TRBD2 covers 10 bases. The germline V gene encodes CDR1 MNHEY and CDR2 SVGAGI. The ends lost 10 bases at V and 2 bases at J; junction bases unmatched: 6. This CDR3 contains 14 residues. The chain's CDR3 is CATERGGSTDTQYF. The DNA for the CDR3 is TGTGCCACCGAGCGGGGGGGCTCCACAGATACGCAGTATTTT.

This chain links TRBV4-1 with TRBJ1-4; D may be TRBD1 (5 bases). Trimming cost V 4 bases and J 5 bases, with 17 bases left between them. In germline, CDR1 is MGHRA, CDR2 YSYEKL. This CDR3 spans 16 amino acids. This CDR3 reads CASSREGRGNNEKLFF. CDR3 coding DNA: TGCGCCAGCAGCCGAGAGGGGAGGGGCAACAATGAAAAACTGTTTTTT.

This clone turned up a few times. The identical CDR3 is also encoded by other nucleotide sequences in the sample. V gene TRBV6-5 combines with J gene TRBJ2-1; no definite D call. CDR1 is MNHEY and CDR2 is SVGAGI in the germline V gene. The CDR3 covers 14 residues. V was clipped by 5 bases and J by 1 base, with 9 bases between them. CDR3 in amino acids: CASSLAASYNEQFF. Here the CDR3 DNA reads TGTGCCAGCAGTCTGGCAGCGTCCTACAATGAGCAGTTCTTC.

J is TRBJ1-2 and V is TRBV6-5, with D possibly being TRBD1 (5 bases). CDR1 is MNHEY and CDR2 is SVGAGI in the germline V gene. V dropped 6 bases and J dropped 4 bases, with 12 bases sitting between them. CDR3 size: 13 residues. CDR3 sequence reads: CASSLGTVYGYTF. As DNA, the CDR3 is TGTGCCAGCAGCCTTGGGACGGTCTATGGCTACACCTTC.

The rearrangement uses TRBV6-6 and TRBJ2-2, with D perhaps matching TRBD2 (6 bases). The germline CDR1 and CDR2 sequences are MNHNY and SVGAGI (reference sequence). CDR3 length equals 16 residues. Trimming took 2 bases from V and 5 from J, leaving 15 bases between them. CDR3 residues: CASSYRRDRGTGELFF. As DNA, the CDR3 is TGTGCCAGCAGTTACCGCCGGGACCGGGGGACCGGGGAGCTGTTTTTT.

This clone was found a few times. The chain couples TRBV18 to TRBJ2-2; the D is unclear. The CDR3 sequence is 14 residues long. Germline lookup yields CDR1 KGHSH and CDR2 LQKENI. V shed 0 bases and J shed 7 bases, with 9 bases lying between them. DNA for the CDR3: TGTGCCAGCTCACCACCATCGGTCCGCGGGGAGCTGTTTTTT. The encoded protein is CASSPPSVRGELFF.

V usage is TRBV6-5 and J usage is TRBJ1-2, with 12 bases matching TRBD1. This CDR3 spans 13 amino acids. The germline V gene has CDR1 MNHEY and CDR2 SVGAGI. The V segment lost 6 bases and the J segment 7 bases; nucleotides outside the gene matches: 3. The CDR3 coding sequence is TGTGCCAGCAGGGGACAGGGGGCTGGTGGCTACACCTTC. Translation: CASRGQGAGGYTF.

The chain links TRBV5-1 to TRBJ2-3; no definite D call. Germline V CDR1 and CDR2: SGHRS, YFSETQ. The length of the CDR3 is 14 residues. V was trimmed by 4 bases and J by 5 bases, leaving 14 bases between them. Here the CDR3 DNA reads TGCGCCAGCAGCCCTTCCGACCCGGGAGATACGCAGTATTTT. Protein sequence: CASSPSDPGDTQYF.

The V call is TRBV19, the J call TRBJ1-6; D not resolved. Germline V gene data show CDR1 as LNHDA and CDR2 as SQIVND (reference sequence). The CDR3 sequence is 14 residues long. The ends were cut back, 8 bases at V and 0 bases at J, with 8 bases in the middle. The CDR3 nucleotides read TGTGCCAGTGGACTTAGCTCCTATAATTCACCCCTCCACTTT. It is translated as CASGLSSYNSPLHF.

The J gene is TRBJ2-7, the V gene TRBV19; no reliable D call. The ends were cut back, 3 bases at V and 2 bases at J, with 14 bases in the middle. This CDR3 is 15 amino acids long. CDR1 and CDR2 from the germline V gene are LNHDA and SQIVND (reference sequence). CDR3 nucleotide sequence: TGTGCCAGTAGTATGTTTGGTGTCGGAACCTACGAGCAGTACTTC. Amino acids: CASSMFGVGTYEQYF.

This clone was observed a few times. Other nucleotide sequences from this sample produce the same CDR3. V and J are TRBV13 and TRBJ2-3, with 8 bases fitting TRBD2. CDR3 size: 15 residues. The trim removed 0 bases at V and 6 bases at J, leaving 5 bases unmatched. The germline CDR1 and CDR2 sequences are PRHDT and FYEKMQ (reference sequence). The CDR3 is CASSLGSGGGDTQYF. The CDR3 DNA is TGTGCCAGCAGCTTAGGCAGCGGGGGAGGGGATACGCAGTATTTT. Supplemented by reference TRBV13 and TRBJ2-3, the full variable domain reads AAGVIQSPRHLIKEKRETATLKCYPIPRHDTVYWYQQGPGQDPQFLISFYEKMQSDKGSIPDRFSAQQFSDYHSELNMSSLELGDSALYFCASSLGSGGGDTQYFGPGTRLTVL.

The chain's CDR3 is CASSKYIATTYNEQFF. DNA for the CDR3: TGTGCCAGCAGCAAATATATAGCGACTACCTACAATGAGCAGTTCTTC. The chain joins TRBV21-1 to TRBJ2-1; no DNA check was done on the table's D call, TRBD2. TRBV21-1 is a pseudogene. The CDR3 consists of 16 residues.

The chain carries TRBV5-1 and TRBJ2-7; either TRBD1 or TRBD2 may fit D (5 bases each). CDR1 is SGHRS, CDR2 YFSETQ, per germline. The CDR3 loop spans 15 amino acids. Trimming cost V 4 bases and J 3 bases, with 17 bases left between them. The CDR3: CASSLGTGPLYEQYF. CDR3 bases: TGCGCCAGCAGCCTAGGGACGGGACCCCTCTACGAGCAGTACTTC.

The rearrangement joins TRBV7-9 to TRBJ2-7; 10 nucleotides line up with TRBD1. Per germline, CDR1 SEHNR and CDR2 FQNEAQ (reference sequence). V dropped 2 bases and J dropped 3; count of bases not matched to a gene: 4. The CDR3 spans 15 residues. Written as DNA, the CDR3 is TGTGCCAGCAGCTTACGGACAGGGGGAGACTACGAGCAGTACTTC. It encodes CASSLRTGGDYEQYF.